These T cell receptor beta chains were read from a single sample in a study of blood T cells in healthy people across ages. In TCRdb, the 5' RACE reads were re-called with MiXCR into one record per CDR3 protein. Of about 680,000 distinct CDR3 sequences in the sample, 45% to 50% were seen once. Sequencing was performed on blood. These TCRs come from a woman aged 55-70 years in good health. Each CDR3 is given with its conserved first and last residue. The order of the fields is CDR3 length, D gene, clone size, V gene, J gene, CDR3 protein, CDR3 DNA. The D gene is left open where the match is weak. Clone size, where shown, is once, few, many, or a class for clones that have expanded.

length: 16; D: -; size: few; V: TRBV7-2; J: TRBJ2-1; CDR3: CASSLNPPMGRDEQFF; DNA: TGTGCCAGCAGCTTAAATCCTCCTATGGGTAGGGATGAGCAGTTCTTC
length: 15; D: TRBD2; size: few; V: TRBV9; J: TRBJ2-5; CDR3: CASSVESGSLNEQYF; DNA: TGTGCCAGCAGCGTAGAAAGCGGGAGCCTCAATGAGCAGTACTTC
length: 14; D: TRBD1; size: few; V: TRBV20-1; J: TRBJ2-7; CDR3: CSAEDRVGSYEQYF; DNA: TGCAGTGCCGAGGACAGGGTGGGCTCCTACGAGCAGTACTTC
length: 15; D: TRBD1; size: -; V: TRBV2; J: TRBJ2-3; CDR3: CASSPVGQGVDTQYF; DNA: TGTGCCAGCAGCCCGGTGGGACAGGGGGTCGATACGCAGTATTTT
length: 12; D: -; size: -; V: TRBV28; J: TRBJ2-1; CDR3: CASSRTPGRTFF; DNA: TGTGCCAGCAGTAGAACTCCAGGGCGGACGTTCTTC
length: 15; D: -; size: many; V: TRBV7-2; J: TRBJ2-5; CDR3: CASSLVNRLQETQYF; DNA: TGTGCCAGCAGCTTAGTGAACAGACTACAAGAGACCCAGTACTTC
length: 11; D: -; size: few; V: TRBV28; J: TRBJ2-4; CDR3: CASSFAGKQYF; DNA: TGTGCCAGCAGTTTCGCAGGGAAACAGTACTTC
length: 15; D: -; size: -; V: TRBV20-1; J: TRBJ2-4; CDR3: CSADTTGLQAGIQYF; DNA: TGCAGTGCCGACACTACGGGGTTGCAGGCGGGGATTCAGTACTTC
length: 14; D: -; size: few; V: TRBV20-1; J: TRBJ2-7; CDR3: CSARSRDTAYEQYF; DNA: TGCAGTGCTAGAAGCCGGGACACAGCCTACGAGCAGTACTTC
length: 12; D: -; size: once; V: TRBV29-1; J: TRBJ2-3; CDR3: CSVEALAYTQYF; DNA: TGCAGCGTTGAAGCCCTGGCCTATACGCAGTATTTT
length: 14; D: TRBD1; size: -; V: TRBV29-1; J: TRBJ1-1; CDR3: CSVAWGQVNTEAFF; DNA: TGCAGCGTCGCCTGGGGACAGGTGAACACTGAAGCTTTCTTT
length: 19; D: TRBD2; size: -; V: TRBV2; J: TRBJ2-7; CDR3: CASSERWLAGGTSPYEQYF; DNA: TGTGCCAGCAGTGAACGTTGGCTAGCGGGAGGCACCTCCCCCTACGAGCAGTACTTC
length: 21; D: TRBD2; size: few; V: TRBV25-1; J: TRBJ2-2; CDR3: CASSESPSYLAGGRSTGELFF; DNA: TGTGCCAGCAGTGAATCCCCCTCCTATTTAGCGGGAGGGCGTTCCACCGGGGAGCTGTTTTTT
length: 15; D: TRBD1; size: few; V: TRBV7-8; J: TRBJ1-4; CDR3: CASSLTGQGREKLFF; DNA: TGTGCCAGCAGCCTAACGGGACAGGGTCGCGAAAAACTGTTTTTT
length: 14; D: -; size: -; V: TRBV7-9; J: TRBJ2-3; CDR3: CASSSGGITDTQYF; DNA: TGTGCCAGCAGCTCGGGCGGGATCACAGATACGCAGTATTTT
length: 14; D: -; size: -; V: TRBV7-2; J: TRBJ2-3; CDR3: CASFRTGSTDTQYF; DNA: TGTGCCAGCTTTAGGACGGGGAGCACAGATACGCAGTATTTT
length: 12; D: -; size: -; V: TRBV29-1; J: TRBJ1-2; CDR3: CSVDSGNYGYTF; DNA: TGCAGCGTTGATTCAGGGAACTATGGCTACACCTTC
length: 14; D: -; size: -; V: TRBV4-3; J: TRBJ2-1; CDR3: CASSQDIGYNEQFF; DNA: TGCGCCAGCAGCCAAGATATAGGCTACAATGAGCAGTTCTTC
length: 13; D: -; size: -; V: TRBV20-1; J: TRBJ1-4; CDR3: CSARLGGNEKLFF; DNA: TGCAGTGCTAGACTCGGGGGTAATGAAAAACTGTTTTTT
length: 17; D: TRBD2; size: -; V: TRBV12-3/TRBV12-4; J: TRBJ2-2; CDR3: CASNRGSGREGSGELFF; DNA: TGTGCCAGCAACCGGGGTAGCGGGAGGGAAGGAAGCGGGGAGCTGTTTTTT
length: 17; D: -; size: -; V: TRBV7-2; J: TRBJ1-4; CDR3: CASSLFHSPTTNEKLFF; DNA: TGTGCCAGCAGCTTATTTCACAGCCCCACAACTAATGAAAAACTGTTTTTT
length: 15; D: TRBD2; size: few; V: TRBV20-1; J: TRBJ2-5; CDR3: CSASLAGGPFETQYF; DNA: TGCAGTGCTAGTCTAGCGGGAGGGCCTTTCGAGACCCAGTACTTC
length: 14; D: -; size: -; V: TRBV28; J: TRBJ2-7; CDR3: CASRGRGSAGEQYF; DNA: TGTGCCAGCAGGGGCAGGGGCTCCGCTGGCGAGCAGTACTTC
length: 15; D: TRBD2; size: many; V: TRBV20-1; J: TRBJ2-7; CDR3: CSADAAGARLYEQYF; DNA: TGCAGTGCCGACGCAGCGGGAGCCCGCCTCTACGAGCAGTACTTC
length: 13; D: -; size: few; V: TRBV20-1; J: TRBJ2-3; CDR3: CSARIHSTDTQYF; DNA: TGCAGTGCTAGAATTCACTCCACAGATACGCAGTATTTT
length: 14; D: TRBD2; size: -; V: TRBV20-1; J: TRBJ2-3; CDR3: CSAFRVRGADTQYF; DNA: TGCAGTGCTTTTAGGGTTCGGGGGGCAGATACGCAGTATTTT
length: 11; D: -; size: -; V: TRBV6-6; J: TRBJ2-1; CDR3: CASARGVEQFF; DNA: TGTGCCAGCGCGAGGGGGGTTGAGCAGTTCTTC
length: 18; D: TRBD2; size: few; V: TRBV20-1; J: TRBJ2-5; CDR3: CSARFWLAGGPNRETQYF; DNA: TGCAGTGCTAGATTCTGGCTAGCGGGAGGGCCTAATCGAGAGACCCAGTACTTC
length: 16; D: -; size: few; V: TRBV4-2; J: TRBJ2-7; CDR3: CASSQEGGRSYNEQYF; DNA: TGTGCCAGCAGCCAAGAAGGTGGGAGGTCCTACAATGAGCAGTACTTC
length: 15; D: TRBD2; size: -; V: TRBV6-2/TRBV6-3; J: TRBJ2-1; CDR3: CASSYSGGSGNEQFF; DNA: TGTGCCAGCAGTTACTCTGGCGGGAGTGGGAATGAGCAGTTCTTC
length: 16; D: -; size: once; V: TRBV4-3; J: TRBJ2-1; CDR3: CASSQVGFNSYNEQFF; DNA: TGCGCCAGCAGCCAAGTGGGCTTTAACTCCTACAATGAGCAGTTCTTC
length: 13; D: -; size: -; V: TRBV5-1; J: TRBJ1-1; CDR3: CASSLEGQGEAFF; DNA: TGCGCCAGCAGCTTAGAGGGACAAGGTGAAGCTTTCTTT
length: 14; D: -; size: -; V: TRBV5-1; J: TRBJ1-1; CDR3: CASSLFGGGTEAFF; DNA: TGCGCCAGCAGCTTGTTTGGGGGCGGCACTGAAGCTTTCTTT
length: 11; D: -; size: medium-sized; V: TRBV20-1; J: TRBJ2-5; CDR3: CSARVPVEQYF; DNA: TGCAGTGCTAGAGTCCCCGTTGAGCAGTACTTC
length: 13; D: -; size: -; V: TRBV7-9; J: TRBJ2-7; CDR3: CASSSRVPYEQYF; DNA: TGTGCCAGCAGCTCCCGGGTTCCCTACGAGCAGTACTTC
length: 15; D: TRBD2; size: -; V: TRBV7-2; J: TRBJ2-7; CDR3: CASSYISGSPYEQYF; DNA: TGTGCCAGCAGTTACATTAGCGGGAGTCCCTACGAGCAGTACTTC
length: 15; D: TRBD2; size: -; V: TRBV3-1; J: TRBJ2-7; CDR3: CASSPRLAWGYEQYF; DNA: TGTGCCAGCAGCCCCAGACTAGCGTGGGGGTACGAGCAGTACTTC
length: 13; D: TRBD2; size: few; V: TRBV29-1; J: TRBJ2-7; CDR3: CSVVGGRSYEQYF; DNA: TGCAGCGTTGTTGGCGGGAGGTCTTACGAGCAGTACTTC
length: 15; D: -; size: once; V: TRBV7-2; J: TRBJ1-5; CDR3: CASSLAGWAGQPQHF; DNA: TGTGCCAGCAGCTTAGCTGGGTGGGCGGGTCAGCCCCAGCATTTT
length: 15; D: -; size: few; V: TRBV2; J: TRBJ1-1; CDR3: CASSEAGRWNTEAFF; DNA: TGTGCCAGCAGTGAAGCGGGGCGGTGGAACACTGAAGCTTTCTTT
length: 14; D: -; size: few; V: TRBV27; J: TRBJ2-1; CDR3: CASSLGSNNNEQFF; DNA: TGTGCCAGCAGTTTAGGGTCTAACAACAATGAGCAGTTCTTC
length: 14; D: -; size: -; V: TRBV20-1; J: TRBJ1-2; CDR3: CSARDLSGRYGYTF; DNA: TGCAGTGCTAGGGATCTGAGTGGCCGTTACGGCTACACCTTC
length: 16; D: TRBD2; size: -; V: TRBV20-1; J: TRBJ2-3; CDR3: CSARGTSFLPTDTQYF; DNA: TGCAGTGCTAGAGGGACTAGCTTCCTGCCCACAGATACGCAGTATTTT
length: 13; D: -; size: -; V: TRBV5-6; J: TRBJ1-2; CDR3: CASSPGGGSGYTF; DNA: TGTGCCAGCAGCCCCGGCGGGGGGTCTGGCTACACCTTC
length: 12; D: TRBD1; size: -; V: TRBV30; J: TRBJ2-7; CDR3: CAFGQDPYEQYF; DNA: TGTGCCTTCGGACAGGACCCCTACGAGCAGTACTTC
length: 13; D: -; size: -; V: TRBV3-1; J: TRBJ2-5; CDR3: CASSPGKVETQYF; DNA: TGTGCCAGCAGCCCTGGGAAGGTAGAGACCCAGTACTTC
length: 17; D: -; size: -; V: TRBV12-3/TRBV12-4; J: TRBJ2-1; CDR3: CASSSTLGGRYYNEQFF; DNA: TGTGCCAGCAGTTCGACGTTAGGGGGACGGTATTACAATGAGCAGTTCTTC
length: 17; D: -; size: -; V: TRBV4-1; J: TRBJ2-7; CDR3: CASSQDWASVYNYEQYF; DNA: TGCGCCAGCAGCCAAGATTGGGCTAGCGTATACAACTACGAGCAGTACTTC
length: 12; D: -; size: -; V: TRBV29-1; J: TRBJ2-7; CDR3: CSVEGEAYEQYF; DNA: TGCAGCGTTGAGGGGGAGGCCTACGAGCAGTACTTC
length: 11; D: -; size: many; V: TRBV7-2; J: TRBJ2-7; CDR3: CASSYAYEQYF; DNA: TGTGCCAGCAGTTACGCCTACGAGCAGTACTTC
length: 15; D: -; size: -; V: TRBV7-2; J: TRBJ1-5; CDR3: CASSPRDGGHQPQHF; DNA: TGTGCCAGCAGCCCAAGGGACGGGGGACATCAGCCCCAGCATTTT
length: 13; D: TRBD2; size: -; V: TRBV20-1; J: TRBJ2-1; CDR3: CSGEEGGYNEQFF; DNA: TGCAGTGGAGAGGAGGGAGGGTACAATGAGCAGTTCTTC
length: 20; D: -; size: -; V: TRBV5-5; J: TRBJ2-7; CDR3: CASSLERTRVVAKFYNEQYF; DNA: TGTGCCAGCAGCTTAGAACGAACCCGGGTAGTAGCAAAATTCTACAATGAGCAGTACTTC
length: 11; D: -; size: -; V: TRBV3-1; J: TRBJ1-1; CDR3: CASLRGREAFF; DNA: TGTGCCAGCTTACGGGGCAGAGAAGCTTTCTTT